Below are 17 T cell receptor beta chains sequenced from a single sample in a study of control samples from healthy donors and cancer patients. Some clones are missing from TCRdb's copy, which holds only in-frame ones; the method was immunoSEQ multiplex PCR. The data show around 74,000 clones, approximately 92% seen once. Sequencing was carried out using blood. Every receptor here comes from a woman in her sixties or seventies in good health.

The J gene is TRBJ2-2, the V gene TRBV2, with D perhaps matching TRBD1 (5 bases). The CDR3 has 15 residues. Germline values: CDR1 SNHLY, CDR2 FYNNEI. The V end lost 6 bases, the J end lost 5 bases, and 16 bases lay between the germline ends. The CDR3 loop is CASRVEGARTGELFF. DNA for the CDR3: TGTGCCAGCAGGGTAGAAGGGGCTAGAACCGGGGAGCTGTTTTTT. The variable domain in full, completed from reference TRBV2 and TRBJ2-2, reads EPEVTQTPSHQVTQMGQEVILRCVPISNHLYFYWYRQILGQKVEFLVSFYNNEISEKSEIFDDQFSVERPDGSNFTLKIRSTKLEDSAMYFCASRVEGARTGELFFGEGSRLTVL.

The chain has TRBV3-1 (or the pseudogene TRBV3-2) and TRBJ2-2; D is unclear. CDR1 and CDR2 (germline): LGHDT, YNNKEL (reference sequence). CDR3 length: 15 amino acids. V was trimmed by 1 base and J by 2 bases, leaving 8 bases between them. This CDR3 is CASSQVGYNTGELFF. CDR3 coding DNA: TGTGCCAGCAGCCAAGTGGGATACAACACCGGGGAGCTGTTTTTT.

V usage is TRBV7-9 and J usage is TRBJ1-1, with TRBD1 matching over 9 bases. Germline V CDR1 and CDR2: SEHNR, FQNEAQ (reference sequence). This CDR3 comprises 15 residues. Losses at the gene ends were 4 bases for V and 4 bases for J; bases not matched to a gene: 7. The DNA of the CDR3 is TGTGCCAGCAGCTCAAGGACAGGGGCGTCCACTGAAGCTTTCTTT. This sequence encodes CASSSRTGASTEAFF.

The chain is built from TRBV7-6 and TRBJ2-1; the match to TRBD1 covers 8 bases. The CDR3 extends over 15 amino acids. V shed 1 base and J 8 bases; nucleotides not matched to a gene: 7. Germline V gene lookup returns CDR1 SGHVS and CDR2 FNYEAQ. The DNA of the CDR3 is TGTGCCAGCAGCTTAGAGGCCAGGGGGCGCGATGAGCAGTTCTTC. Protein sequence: CASSLEARGRDEQFF.

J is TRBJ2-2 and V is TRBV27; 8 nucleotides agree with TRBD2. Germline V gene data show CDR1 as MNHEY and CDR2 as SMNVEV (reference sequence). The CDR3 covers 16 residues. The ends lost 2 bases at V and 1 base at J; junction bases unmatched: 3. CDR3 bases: TGTGCCAGCAGTTTAGCACTAGCGGAGAACACCGGGGAGCTGTTTTTT. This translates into CASSLALAENTGELFF.

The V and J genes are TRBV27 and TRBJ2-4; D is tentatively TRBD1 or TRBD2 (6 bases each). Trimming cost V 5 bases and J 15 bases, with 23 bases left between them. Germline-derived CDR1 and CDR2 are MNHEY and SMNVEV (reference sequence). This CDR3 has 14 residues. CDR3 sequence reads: CASSRSGTRRGLYF. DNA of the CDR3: TGTGCCAGCAGTAGATCCGGGACACGCCGGGGGTTGTACTTC.

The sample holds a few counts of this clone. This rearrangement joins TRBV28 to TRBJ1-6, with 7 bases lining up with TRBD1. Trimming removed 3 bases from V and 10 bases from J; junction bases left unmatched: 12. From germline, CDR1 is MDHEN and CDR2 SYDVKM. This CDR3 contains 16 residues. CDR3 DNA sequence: TGTGCCAGCAGTTTGGCCCGAACAGGGGTACGGTCACCCCTCCACTTT. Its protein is CASSLARTGVRSPLHF.

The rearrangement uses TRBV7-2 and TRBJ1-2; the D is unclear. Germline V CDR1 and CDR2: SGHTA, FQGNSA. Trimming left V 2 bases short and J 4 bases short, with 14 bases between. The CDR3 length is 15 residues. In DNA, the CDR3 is TGTGCCAGCAGCTTATATTATCAGGCCAGCTATGGCTACACCTTC. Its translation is CASSLYYQASYGYTF.

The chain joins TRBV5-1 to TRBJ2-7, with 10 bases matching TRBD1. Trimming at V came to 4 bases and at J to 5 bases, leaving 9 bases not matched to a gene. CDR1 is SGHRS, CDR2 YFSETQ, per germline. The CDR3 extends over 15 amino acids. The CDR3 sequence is CASSQPGTGANEQYF. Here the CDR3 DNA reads TGCGCCAGCAGCCAACCGGGGACAGGGGCGAACGAGCAGTACTTC.

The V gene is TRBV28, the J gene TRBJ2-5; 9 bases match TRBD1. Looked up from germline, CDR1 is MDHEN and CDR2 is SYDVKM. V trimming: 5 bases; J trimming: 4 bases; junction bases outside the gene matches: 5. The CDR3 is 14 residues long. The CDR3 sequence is CASSPGTGRETQYF. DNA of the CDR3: TGTGCCAGCAGTCCCGGGACAGGGAGAGAGACCCAGTACTTC.

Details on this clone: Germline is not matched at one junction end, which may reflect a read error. CDR3 in DNA: TGTGCCAGCAGCCAAGATGAAATGGAAAGGACTTTC. Translated: CASSQDEMERTF. V is TRBV4-2 and J is TRBJ2-7; D may be TRBD2 (5 bases). Germline CDR1 is LGHNA and CDR2 is YNFKEQ. CDR3 length: 12 residues.

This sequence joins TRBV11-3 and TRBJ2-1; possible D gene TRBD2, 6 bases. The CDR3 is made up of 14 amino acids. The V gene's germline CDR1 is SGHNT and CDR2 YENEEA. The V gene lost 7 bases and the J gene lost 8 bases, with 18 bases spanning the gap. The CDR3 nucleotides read TGTGCCAGCAAGGAGGGGCAGAGTAATGATGAGCAGTTCTTC. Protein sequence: CASKEGQSNDEQFF.

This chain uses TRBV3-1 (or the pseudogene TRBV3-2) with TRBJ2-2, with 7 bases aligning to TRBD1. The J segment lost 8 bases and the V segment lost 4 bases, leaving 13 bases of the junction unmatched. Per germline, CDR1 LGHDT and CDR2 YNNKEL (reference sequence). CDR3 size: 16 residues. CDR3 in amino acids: CASSPNSRDRGGELFF. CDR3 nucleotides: TGTGCCAGCAGCCCGAATTCCCGGGACAGAGGAGGGGAGCTGTTTTTT.

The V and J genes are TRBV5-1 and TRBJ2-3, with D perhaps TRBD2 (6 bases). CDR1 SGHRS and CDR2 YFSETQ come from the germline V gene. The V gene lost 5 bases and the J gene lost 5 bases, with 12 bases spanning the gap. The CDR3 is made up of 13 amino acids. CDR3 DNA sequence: TGCGCCAGCAGGGGGGGTGGCGGAGATACGCAGTATTTT. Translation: CASRGGGGDTQYF.

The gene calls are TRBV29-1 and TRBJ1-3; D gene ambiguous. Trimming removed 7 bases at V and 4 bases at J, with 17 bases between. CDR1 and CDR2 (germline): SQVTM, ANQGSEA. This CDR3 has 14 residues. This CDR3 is CSALDSTGGNTIYF. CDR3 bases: TGCAGCGCTCTAGACTCAACGGGCGGAAACACCATATATTTT.

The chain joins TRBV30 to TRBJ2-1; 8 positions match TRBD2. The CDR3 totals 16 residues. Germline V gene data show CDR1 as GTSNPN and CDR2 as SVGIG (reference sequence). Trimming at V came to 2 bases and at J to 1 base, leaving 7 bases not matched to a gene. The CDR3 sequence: CAWSSQAGVSYNEQFF. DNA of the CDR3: TGTGCCTGGAGTTCTCAAGCGGGGGTGTCCTACAATGAGCAGTTCTTC.

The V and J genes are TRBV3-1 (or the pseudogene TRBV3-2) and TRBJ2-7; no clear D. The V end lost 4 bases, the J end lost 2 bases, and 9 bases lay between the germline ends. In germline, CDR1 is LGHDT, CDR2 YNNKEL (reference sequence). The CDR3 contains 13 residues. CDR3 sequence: CASSLRRTYEQYF. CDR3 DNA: TGTGCCAGCAGCCTCCGTAGGACCTACGAGCAGTACTTC.